This T cell receptor (beta chain) came from a study of blood T cell repertoires in COVID-19. Study-wide context: Specimens from acute and convalescent COVID-19 originated in the United States, Italy and Spain. T cells, B-cell-depleted T cells, or PBMCs provided the cDNA or gDNA that served as material.

Germline CDR1 SGHDT, CDR2 YYEEEE. The V end was cut by 1 base, the J end by 9 bases, with 14 bases between. This CDR3 contains 15 residues. In the study's own analysis: Amplified reference gene primers provided the basis for estimating nucleated cell counts. Produced via immunoSEQ multiplex PCR; TCRdb's table is partial and in-frame only. The V and J calls and clone size come from that table; D and trimming were worked out from the DNA. The table includes approximately 41,000 clones, approximately 90% detected once. Sequences were obtained from peripheral blood. The receptor's source is a woman older than 75 with active COVID-19. This rearrangement joins TRBV5-6 to TRBJ1-6, with D maybe TRBD1 (5 bases). The CDR3 bases are TGTGCCAGCAGCTTGCCGACAGCGAGCGTTTCACCCCTCCACTTT. Amino acid sequence: CASSLPTASVSPLHF.